One and the same sample provided the 32 T cell receptor beta chains below, sequenced in a study of cytomegalovirus exposure and HLA in healthy donors (dated by TCRdb to about 2017). The method was the immunoSEQ multiplex PCR assay. The multiplex PCR relied on a mix of 60 forward primers for TCR Vbeta segments and 13 reverse primers for TCR Jbeta segments. TCRdb limited this immuneACCESS table to in-frame rearrangements with V and J called. A share of clones is missing; checked studies link under half to unresolved V genes, and the rest is unexplained. This sample has over 100,000 clones in its table, and around four fifths of those were observed once. Of the sample, roughly 7.2% is held by the ten largest clones. The sequencing sample was made of PBMCs. The receptors shown here come from a male donor in good health and CMV-seronegative.

The rearrangement joins TRBV7-3 to TRBJ2-3; 8 bases match TRBD2. V shed 5 bases, J shed 6 bases, and the junction held 19 bases outside the gene matches. The CDR3 extends over 18 amino acids. The germline V gene encodes CDR1 SGHTA and CDR2 FQGTGA. The CDR3 protein is CASSPGRARAGGGDTQYF. The CDR3 DNA reads TGTGCCAGCAGCCCCGGACGCGCGAGGGCGGGAGGAGGCGATACGCAGTATTTT.

The chain recombines TRBV6-1 with TRBJ2-5; D is ambiguous. The closer fit of TRBJ2-7 to the DNA end suggests the J call may be wrong. The CDR3 sequence is 13 residues long. Germline CDR1 MNHNS, CDR2 SASEGT. The CDR3 spells CASNLVISYEQYF. CDR3 bases: TGTGCCAGCAATCTAGTTATCTCCTACGAGCAGTACTTC.

J is TRBJ2-7 and V is TRBV4-2; D possibly corresponds to TRBD1 (5 bases). Germline-derived CDR1 and CDR2 are LGHNA and YNFKEQ. This CDR3 is built from 14 residues. Trimming took off 1 base at V and 7 bases at J, with 14 bases between the two ends. CDR3 sequence: CASSQGGGLKEQYF. The CDR3, as DNA: TGTGCCAGCAGCCAAGGGGGCGGCTTAAAAGAGCAGTACTTC.

CDR3 DNA sequence: TGCGCCAGCAGTCAATCCCCTAGACAGGGATCTGGCTACACCTTC. Protein: CASSQSPRQGSGYTF. The gene calls are TRBV23-1 and TRBJ1-2; 7 bases are a match to TRBD1. TRBV23-1 is an open reading frame whose function is uncertain. Trimming removed 0 bases from V and 7 bases from J; junction bases left unmatched: 8. The CDR3 contains 15 residues.

Many counts were recorded for this clone. The V gene is TRBV13, the J gene TRBJ2-7, with 13 bases matching TRBD2. This CDR3 is built from 15 residues. V was pared by 5 bases and J by 4 bases, with 5 bases of the junction left unmatched. Germline-derived CDR1 and CDR2 are PRHDT and FYEKMQ (reference sequence). The CDR3 nucleotides are TGTGCCAGCAGCGCAGGACTAGCGGGAGAATACGAGCAGTACTTC. Encoded protein: CASSAGLAGEYEQYF.

The sample holds a few counts of this clone. The V and J genes are TRBV7-9 and TRBJ1-1; 8 nucleotides agree with TRBD1. The J segment lost 11 bases and the V segment lost 6 bases, leaving 8 bases of the junction unmatched. CDR3 length: 12 amino acids. The V gene's germline CDR1 is SEHNR and CDR2 FQNEAQ (reference sequence). The DNA for the CDR3 is TGTGCCAGCAGTTCTCCGGACAGGGAGGCTTTCTTT. Amino acid sequence: CASSSPDREAFF.

J is TRBJ2-5 and V is TRBV4-1, with 7 bases identical to TRBD1. The DNA matches TRBJ2-7 better at its end, which makes the J call doubtful. The CDR3 is 15 amino acids. Germline CDR1 reads MGHRA; CDR2 reads YSYEKL. The CDR3 region is CASSHRQGGPYEQYF. CDR3 DNA: TGCGCCAGCAGCCACAGACAGGGCGGCCCCTACGAGCAGTACTTC.

The chain couples TRBV6-1 to TRBJ1-1; D might be TRBD1 (6 bases). Trimming cost V 5 bases and J 4 bases, with 11 bases left between them. The CDR3 is 13 amino acids. Germline CDR1 MNHNS, CDR2 SASEGT. The CDR3 loop is CASSRTESTEAFF. The CDR3, as DNA: TGTGCCAGCAGTAGGACAGAGAGCACTGAAGCTTTCTTT.

The chain is built from TRBV7-9 and TRBJ2-3; TRBD2 is a possible D gene (5 bases). The CDR3 is made up of 15 amino acids. CDR1 and CDR2 (germline): SEHNR, FQNEAQ (reference sequence). Trimming removed 1 base at V and 6 bases at J, with 14 bases between. As DNA, the CDR3 is TGTGCCAGCAGCTTAGGTCAAGCCGGGGTGGATACGCAGTATTTT. Protein sequence: CASSLGQAGVDTQYF. Looking up the rest from reference TRBV7-9 and TRBJ2-3 gives the full variable domain: DTGVSQNPRHKITKRGQNVTFRCDPISEHNRLYWYRQTLGQGPEFLTYFQNEAQLEKSRLLSDRFSAERPKGSFSTLEIQRTEQGDSAMYLCASSLGQAGVDTQYFGPGTRLTVL.

This chain links TRBV4-1 with TRBJ1-2; 10 bases align to TRBD1. The CDR3 is made up of 16 amino acids. Per the germline V gene, CDR1 is MGHRA and CDR2 is YSYEKL. With 0 bases clipped from V and 4 bases from J, the junction kept 5 bases outside the gene matches. In nucleotides, the CDR3 is TGCGCCAGCAGCCAAGAGGGACAGGGGATCTCCTATGGCTACACCTTC. Its translation is CASSQEGQGISYGYTF.

The J gene is TRBJ2-1, the V gene TRBV7-6; D not resolved. The CDR3 is 12 residues long. Trimming stripped 2 bases from V and 9 bases from J, with 8 bases between. The germline V gene has CDR1 SGHVS and CDR2 FNYEAQ. The CDR3, as DNA: TGTGCCAGCAGCTTAAACGCGGCTGAGCAGTTCTTC. Translating gives CASSLNAAEQFF.

This chain joins TRBV30 and TRBJ2-7, with D possibly being TRBD2 (6 bases). Trimming shortened V by 1 base and J by 5 bases, and 9 bases separated the two germline ends. The CDR3 consists of 12 residues. Germline values: CDR1 GTSNPN, CDR2 SVGIG (reference sequence). In DNA form, the CDR3 reads TGTGCCTGGAGTGCCGGGGAGGACGAGCAGTACTTC. The encoded protein is CAWSAGEDEQYF.

V usage is TRBV28 and J usage is TRBJ2-1, with D hard to call. CDR3 size: 16 residues. Between the trimmed V and J ends, which lost 6 bases and 1 base, there was a span of 16 bases. In germline, CDR1 is MDHEN, CDR2 SYDVKM. CDR3: CASSLFSFRSYNEQFF. The CDR3 bases are TGTGCCAGCAGCCTCTTCTCCTTCAGGTCCTACAATGAGCAGTTCTTC.

The V call is TRBV28, the J call TRBJ2-1, with 12 bases identical to TRBD2. Germline V CDR1 and CDR2: MDHEN, SYDVKM. V dropped 5 bases and J dropped 7; count of bases not matched to a gene: 12. CDR3 length equals 17 residues. The CDR3: CASSPRRTSGVWNEQFF. In DNA, the CDR3 is TGTGCCAGCAGTCCGCGCCGGACTAGCGGGGTCTGGAATGAGCAGTTCTTC.

The V call is TRBV19, the J call TRBJ2-5, with 7 bases fitting TRBD1. The J call may not be correct, given that the DNA end is closer to TRBJ2-7. This CDR3 region has 15 residues. The V gene's germline CDR1 is LNHDA and CDR2 SQIVND (reference sequence). The CDR3 protein is CASSVTGEKSYEQYF. The DNA for the CDR3 is TGTGCCAGTAGTGTTACAGGGGAAAAGTCCTACGAGCAGTACTTC.

The rearrangement uses TRBV7-3 and TRBJ1-6; D remains ambiguous. Trimming cost V 1 base and J 7 bases, with 11 bases left between them. There are 15 residues in the CDR3. CDR1 SGHTA and CDR2 FQGTGA come from the germline V gene. CDR3 amino acids: CASSLSGPRNSPLHF. CDR3 coding DNA: TGTGCCAGCAGCTTAAGTGGGCCTCGAAATTCACCCCTCCACTTT.

This sequence joins TRBV28 and TRBJ2-5; 10 bases are a match to TRBD2. Germline V gene data show CDR1 as MDHEN and CDR2 as SYDVKM. The CDR3 runs 16 residues. Trimming at V came to 4 bases and at J to 2 bases, leaving 7 bases not matched to a gene. CDR3 residues: CASSSTGLAFQETQYF. Written as DNA, the CDR3 is TGTGCCAGCAGTTCTACGGGACTAGCGTTTCAAGAGACCCAGTACTTC.

The rearrangement links TRBV27 to TRBJ1-1, with TRBD1 identical over 10 bases. CDR3 length: 15 residues. CDR1 is MNHEY and CDR2 is SMNVEV in the germline V gene (reference sequence). The trim removed 5 bases at V and 11 bases at J, leaving 14 bases unmatched. This chain's CDR3 is CASSPRSGQGRQAFF. The CDR3 region has the DNA TGTGCCAGCAGTCCACGATCGGGACAGGGGAGACAGGCTTTCTTT.

This clone has more than one count but fewer than ten. The rearrangement links TRBV28 to TRBJ2-3; 10 bases are shared with TRBD2. After removal of 5 bases from V and 3 bases from J, the junction contained 11 bases not matched to a gene. Germline V CDR1 and CDR2: MDHEN, SYDVKM. The CDR3 loop spans 17 amino acids. CDR3 region: CASSASRTSGYTDTQYF. The CDR3, as DNA: TGTGCCAGCAGTGCGTCACGGACTAGCGGTTATACAGATACGCAGTATTTT.

V and J are TRBV19 and TRBJ1-1, with D perhaps matching TRBD1 (5 bases). CDR1 is LNHDA, CDR2 SQIVND, per germline (reference sequence). Trimming stripped 6 bases from V and 1 base from J, with 12 bases between. This CDR3 region has 14 residues. For the CDR3, the DNA is TGTGCCAGTAGAAAGGGGACTGAGAACACTGAAGCTTTCTTT. Encoded protein: CASRKGTENTEAFF.

The chain employs TRBV6-5 and TRBJ2-6; maybe TRBD1 (6 bases). The CDR3 has 13 amino acids. The germline V gene encodes CDR1 MNHEY and CDR2 SVGAGI. V lost 5 bases and J 5 bases, leaving 7 bases between the germline ends. This chain's CDR3 is CASSGDRANVLTF. Here the CDR3 DNA reads TGTGCCAGCAGTGGGGACAGGGCCAACGTCCTGACTTTC.

The genes are TRBV21-1 and TRBJ1-2; TRBD1 is the table's D call, not checked against the DNA. TRBV21-1 is given as a pseudogene. This CDR3 contains 17 residues. Written as DNA, the CDR3 is TGTGCCAGCAGCAACGGGACAGGGCCTTTTCTTACCTATGGCTACACCTTC. The encoded protein is CASSNGTGPFLTYGYTF.

This chain joins TRBV28 and TRBJ2-2; TRBD2 is a possible D gene (5 bases). Germline CDR1 reads MDHEN; CDR2 reads SYDVKM. Trimming removed 4 bases at V and 9 bases at J, with 24 bases between. The CDR3 has 17 amino acids. The CDR3 spells CASSSTGSGFLGRELFF. Written as DNA, the CDR3 is TGTGCCAGCAGTTCGACCGGCTCGGGATTCCTCGGGCGGGAGCTGTTTTTT.

The table lists this clone with a few counts. The gene calls are TRBV29-1 and TRBJ2-1, with D unclear. This CDR3 is 14 amino acids long. The V end lost 8 bases, the J end lost 0 bases, and 14 bases lay between the germline ends. Germline V gene lookup returns CDR1 SQVTM and CDR2 ANQGSEA. The CDR3 DNA sequence: TGCAGCTACGATGCCGAGCGCTCCTACAATGAGCAGTTCTTC. It translates to CSYDAERSYNEQFF.

The V gene is TRBV7-9, the J gene TRBJ2-1; 9 positions agree with TRBD1. With 5 bases clipped from V and 10 bases from J, the junction kept 9 bases outside the gene matches. In germline, CDR1 is SEHNR, CDR2 FQNEAQ (reference sequence). This CDR3 is built from 14 residues. CDR3 DNA sequence: TGTGCCAGCAGCGGAACCCCCGGGACAGGGGAGCAGTTCTTC. Translation: CASSGTPGTGEQFF.

This clone has just a few counts. V usage is TRBV13 and J usage is TRBJ2-2; D uncertain. This CDR3 region has 16 residues. V gave up 2 bases and J gave up 1 base, with 11 bases separating them. Per germline, CDR1 PRHDT and CDR2 FYEKMQ (reference sequence). The CDR3 region is CASSLSGGRNTGELFF. CDR3 in DNA: TGTGCCAGCAGCTTATCCGGCGGTAGGAACACCGGGGAGCTGTTTTTT.

The J gene is TRBJ1-2, the V gene TRBV6-1; 7 bases are shared with TRBD1. Germline CDR1 is MNHNS and CDR2 is SASEGT. The trim removed 4 bases at V and 3 bases at J, leaving 2 bases unmatched. CDR3 length: 13 residues. DNA of the CDR3: TGTGCCAGCAGTGGGGGACAGTACTATGGCTACACCTTC. Translation gives CASSGGQYYGYTF.

The chain carries TRBV18 and TRBJ2-6; D ambiguous. CDR1 is KGHSH and CDR2 is LQKENI in the germline V gene. Trimming took 2 bases from V and 0 from J, leaving 17 bases between them. CDR3 length: 19 residues. Written as DNA, the CDR3 is TGTGCCAGCTCACCATATCGGCCTCGGATAGCCTCTGGGGCCAACGTCCTGACTTTC. Encoded protein: CASSPYRPRIASGANVLTF. The full variable domain, with the rest looked up from reference TRBV18 and TRBJ2-6, is NAGVMQNPRHLVRRRGQEARLRCSPMKGHSHVYWYRQLPEEGLKFMVYLQKENIIDESGMPKERFSAEFPKEGPSILRIQQVVRGDSAAYFCASSPYRPRIASGANVLTFGAGSRLTVL.

This clone was observed a few times. The rearrangement uses TRBV2 and TRBJ1-5, with D perhaps matching TRBD1 (6 bases). The CDR3 is made up of 15 amino acids. V was clipped by 6 bases and J by 2 bases, with 14 bases between them. The germline gives CDR1 SNHLY, CDR2 FYNNEI. As DNA, the CDR3 is TGTGCCAGCAGCACAGGGAATAATGGCAATCAGCCCCAGCATTTT. It specifies CASSTGNNGNQPQHF.

The chain's CDR3 is CATSMGGSNQPQHF. The CDR3 bases are TGTGCCACCAGCATGGGGGGAAGCAATCAGCCCCAGCATTTT. The rearrangement joins TRBV15 to TRBJ1-5; tentatively, D is TRBD1 (5 bases). The V end lost 4 bases, the J end lost 1 base, and 8 bases lay between the germline ends. In germline, CDR1 is LNHNV, CDR2 YYDKDF (reference sequence). The CDR3 is 14 residues long.

In the case of this clone: Sequence at one end of the junction differs from germline and may be a read error. The rearrangement joins TRBV7-7 to TRBJ2-5, with D maybe TRBD2 (6 bases). This CDR3 has 15 amino acids. Germline loops: CDR1 SSHAT, CDR2 FNYEAQ (reference sequence). CDR3 nucleotides: TGTGCTAGCAGCTTAGGTAGCGGACCGCAAGAGACCCAGTACTTC. Protein sequence: CASSLGSGPQETQYF. Combining the CDR3 with reference TRBV7-7 and TRBJ2-5 gives the whole variable domain GAGVSQSPRYKVTKRGQDVTLRCDPISSHATLYWYQQALGQGPEFLTYFNYEAQPDKSGLPSDRFSAERPEGSISTLTIQRTEQRDSAMYRCASSLGSGPQETQYFGPGTRLLVL.

A single count supports this clone. V and J are TRBV5-1 and TRBJ1-2; the match to TRBD1 covers 10 bases. This CDR3 is 13 amino acids long. Germline V gene lookup returns CDR1 SGHRS and CDR2 YFSETQ. Trimming removed 9 bases from V and 1 base from J; junction bases left unmatched: 3. The chain's CDR3 is CATGQGDNYGYTF. The CDR3 DNA is TGCGCCACCGGACAGGGGGATAACTATGGCTACACCTTC.